The rows below give T cell receptor beta chains drawn from one sample of a study of vaccination and CD4 T cells after COVID-19. Their cognate antigens are unknown. Using its own MiXCR run on the PCR reads, TCRdb lists one record per CDR3 protein. This sample has approximately 18,000 distinct CDR3 sequences, with more than 40% found just once. The sequencing input was CD4+ T cells from blood, cultured in vitro. These receptor sequences come from a human donor who had recovered from COVID-19. The CDR3 runs from the conserved cysteine through the conserved F or W. The order of the fields is clone size, J gene, D gene, V gene, CDR3 protein, CDR3 DNA. A D gene is named only where the DNA matches it firmly. A row's size may be missing; if present it is once, few, many or a size class.

abundance: NA
j_gene: TRBJ2-1
d_gene: TRBD2
v_gene: TRBV7-6
CDR3aa: CASSLVASGRGEQFF
CDR3nt: TGTGCCAGCAGCTTAGTGGCTAGCGGGAGAGGTGAGCAGTTCTTC

abundance: NA
j_gene: TRBJ2-5
d_gene: TRBD2
v_gene: TRBV2
CDR3aa: CASSEALTGGSQVQYF
CDR3nt: TGTGCCAGCAGTGAAGCGCTAACGGGGGGGTCTCAGGTCCAGTACTTC

abundance: NA
j_gene: TRBJ1-2
d_gene: NA
v_gene: TRBV19
CDR3aa: CVSSIVAEGGYTF
CDR3nt: TGTGTCAGTAGTATCGTGGCCGAGGGTGGCTACACCTTC

abundance: NA
j_gene: TRBJ2-5
d_gene: NA
v_gene: TRBV2
CDR3aa: CASSEFSGKETQYF
CDR3nt: TGTGCCAGCAGTGAATTTTCGGGCAAAGAGACCCAGTACTTC

abundance: medium-sized
j_gene: TRBJ1-1
d_gene: TRBD1
v_gene: TRBV20-1
CDR3aa: CSALDRGQAFF
CDR3nt: TGCAGTGCTTTAGACAGGGGGCAAGCTTTCTTT

abundance: NA
j_gene: TRBJ2-3
d_gene: NA
v_gene: TRBV11-2
CDR3aa: CASSHRRRGGTDTQYF
CDR3nt: TGTGCCAGCAGCCACAGACGTAGGGGTGGGACAGATACGCAGTATTTT

abundance: NA
j_gene: TRBJ1-4
d_gene: NA
v_gene: TRBV2
CDR3aa: CASSDGRAEEKLFF
CDR3nt: TGTGCCAGCAGTGACGGCAGGGCGGAGGAAAAACTGTTTTTT

abundance: NA
j_gene: TRBJ1-1
d_gene: NA
v_gene: TRBV21-1
CDR3aa: CASSKVRGLAEAFF
CDR3nt: TGTGCCAGCAGCAAAGTTAGAGGTTTAGCTGAAGCTTTCTTT

abundance: NA
j_gene: TRBJ2-1
d_gene: TRBD1
v_gene: TRBV12-3/TRBV12-4
CDR3aa: CASRPTGGSYNEQFF
CDR3nt: TGTGCCAGCAGACCGACAGGGGGCTCCTACAATGAGCAGTTCTTC

abundance: NA
j_gene: TRBJ2-7
d_gene: TRBD1
v_gene: TRBV7-3
CDR3aa: CASSYGQALGDEQYF
CDR3nt: TGTGCCAGCAGCTATGGACAGGCCCTCGGGGACGAGCAGTACTTC

abundance: NA
j_gene: TRBJ1-5
d_gene: NA
v_gene: TRBV6-1
CDR3aa: CASSRNRAHGDQPQHF
CDR3nt: TGTGCCAGCAGTCGAAATCGGGCCCACGGCGATCAGCCCCAGCATTTT

abundance: few
j_gene: TRBJ2-7
d_gene: NA
v_gene: TRBV2
CDR3aa: CASSQPFDYEQYF
CDR3nt: TGTGCCAGCTCACAGCCCTTCGATTACGAGCAGTACTTC

abundance: NA
j_gene: TRBJ2-2
d_gene: TRBD2
v_gene: TRBV6-2/TRBV6-3
CDR3aa: CASSRSAGGNTGELFF
CDR3nt: TGTGCCAGCAGCCGCTCGGCGGGGGGGAACACCGGGGAGCTGTTTTTT

abundance: medium-sized
j_gene: TRBJ1-1
d_gene: NA
v_gene: TRBV20-1
CDR3aa: CSARGLDGTEAFF
CDR3nt: TGCAGTGCTAGGGGGCTTGATGGCACTGAAGCTTTCTTT

abundance: NA
j_gene: TRBJ2-2
d_gene: NA
v_gene: TRBV4-3
CDR3aa: CASSQLGRSGELFF
CDR3nt: TGCGCCAGCAGCCAACTGGGACGGAGCGGGGAGCTGTTTTTT

abundance: few
j_gene: TRBJ1-6
d_gene: NA
v_gene: TRBV15
CDR3aa: CATSRDRAINSPLHF
CDR3nt: TGTGCCACCAGCAGAGATCGGGCCATTAATTCACCCCTCCACTTT

abundance: NA
j_gene: TRBJ1-3
d_gene: TRBD1
v_gene: TRBV29-1
CDR3aa: CSVAGGGNTIYF
CDR3nt: TGCAGCGTTGCAGGGGGCGGAAACACCATATATTTT

abundance: NA
j_gene: TRBJ2-7
d_gene: TRBD2
v_gene: TRBV7-2
CDR3aa: CASNAGGGYEQYF
CDR3nt: TGTGCCAGCAATGCGGGAGGGGGGTACGAGCAGTACTTC

abundance: NA
j_gene: TRBJ2-5
d_gene: TRBD2
v_gene: TRBV7-7
CDR3aa: CASSPGGARETQYF
CDR3nt: TGTGCTAGCAGCCCCGGGGGGGCCAGGGAGACCCAGTACTTC

abundance: NA
j_gene: TRBJ1-1
d_gene: TRBD1
v_gene: TRBV27
CDR3aa: CASRIRQGITEAFF
CDR3nt: TGTGCCAGCCGTATCCGACAGGGTATTACTGAAGCTTTCTTT

abundance: NA
j_gene: TRBJ2-7
d_gene: NA
v_gene: TRBV2
CDR3aa: CASSDGPEVEQYF
CDR3nt: TGTGCCAGCAGCGACGGACCTGAGGTCGAGCAGTACTTC

abundance: NA
j_gene: TRBJ1-2
d_gene: NA
v_gene: TRBV5-5
CDR3aa: CASSTRQYGYTF
CDR3nt: TGTGCCAGCAGCACCCGACAGTATGGCTACACCTTC

abundance: NA
j_gene: TRBJ1-1
d_gene: TRBD1
v_gene: TRBV30
CDR3aa: CAWTQDRGGTEAFF
CDR3nt: TGTGCCTGGACTCAGGACAGGGGGGGAACTGAAGCTTTCTTT

abundance: once
j_gene: TRBJ1-1
d_gene: TRBD1
v_gene: TRBV6-2/TRBV6-3
CDR3aa: CASSRNTGGTMNTEAFF
CDR3nt: TGTGCCAGCAGTCGAAATACAGGGGGGACTATGAACACTGAAGCTTTCTTT

abundance: NA
j_gene: TRBJ1-5
d_gene: TRBD1
v_gene: TRBV20-1
CDR3aa: CSASPQGADQPQHF
CDR3nt: TGCAGTGCGAGCCCACAGGGGGCAGATCAGCCCCAGCATTTT

abundance: NA
j_gene: TRBJ1-5
d_gene: NA
v_gene: TRBV6-5
CDR3aa: CASNYQPQHF
CDR3nt: TGTGCCAGCAATTATCAGCCCCAGCATTTT

abundance: NA
j_gene: TRBJ1-2
d_gene: NA
v_gene: TRBV29-1
CDR3aa: CSVVRGPNYGYTF
CDR3nt: TGCAGCGTTGTTAGGGGACCTAACTATGGCTACACCTTC

abundance: once
j_gene: TRBJ2-5
d_gene: NA
v_gene: TRBV2
CDR3aa: CASSEGWRGRGTQYF
CDR3nt: TGTGCCAGCAGTGAGGGCTGGAGGGGACGGGGGACCCAGTACTTC

abundance: NA
j_gene: TRBJ2-7
d_gene: TRBD2
v_gene: TRBV20-1
CDR3aa: CSAQSPGGRYEQYF
CDR3nt: TGCAGTGCTCAGTCCCCGGGGGGAAGGTACGAGCAGTACTTC

abundance: few
j_gene: TRBJ1-1
d_gene: TRBD1
v_gene: TRBV7-2
CDR3aa: CASSPDRGIEAFF
CDR3nt: TGTGCCAGCAGCCCGGACAGGGGGATTGAAGCTTTCTTT

abundance: NA
j_gene: TRBJ1-1
d_gene: NA
v_gene: TRBV30
CDR3aa: CAAKRQILNTEAFF
CDR3nt: TGTGCCGCCAAACGACAGATTTTGAACACTGAAGCTTTCTTT

abundance: few
j_gene: TRBJ1-2
d_gene: TRBD1
v_gene: TRBV20-1
CDR3aa: CSARRDRGTNYGYTF
CDR3nt: TGCAGTGCTAGACGCGACAGGGGGACTAACTATGGCTACACCTTC

abundance: NA
j_gene: TRBJ1-1
d_gene: NA
v_gene: TRBV6-2/TRBV6-3
CDR3aa: CATRETYGTEAFF
CDR3nt: TGTGCCACCCGAGAGACCTACGGGACTGAAGCTTTCTTT

abundance: NA
j_gene: TRBJ2-3
d_gene: NA
v_gene: TRBV18
CDR3aa: CASSPGRGGTDTQYF
CDR3nt: TGTGCCAGCTCACCAGGCAGGGGTGGCACAGATACGCAGTATTTT

abundance: NA
j_gene: TRBJ1-1
d_gene: TRBD1
v_gene: TRBV4-2
CDR3aa: CASSQAGQGADEAFF
CDR3nt: TGTGCCAGCAGCCAAGCGGGACAGGGGGCTGATGAAGCTTTCTTT

abundance: NA
j_gene: TRBJ1-3
d_gene: NA
v_gene: TRBV4-3
CDR3aa: CASSQDVNRESGNTIYF
CDR3nt: TGCGCCAGCAGCCAAGATGTGAACAGGGAATCGGGAAACACCATATATTTT

abundance: NA
j_gene: TRBJ2-2
d_gene: NA
v_gene: TRBV2
CDR3aa: CASSVVSRGAGELFF
CDR3nt: TGTGCCAGCAGTGTAGTCAGCCGCGGGGCCGGGGAGCTGTTTTTT

abundance: few
j_gene: TRBJ1-1
d_gene: TRBD1
v_gene: TRBV7-9
CDR3aa: CASSGGGTVEAFF
CDR3nt: TGTGCCAGCAGCGGAGGCGGGACAGTTGAAGCTTTCTTT

abundance: NA
j_gene: TRBJ2-7
d_gene: TRBD1
v_gene: TRBV6-1
CDR3aa: CASSRTGGEQYF
CDR3nt: TGTGCCAGCAGCAGGACAGGGGGCGAGCAGTACTTC

abundance: NA
j_gene: TRBJ1-1
d_gene: TRBD1
v_gene: TRBV10-2
CDR3aa: CASRGQVNTEAFF
CDR3nt: TGCGCCAGCAGGGGACAGGTAAACACTGAAGCTTTCTTT

abundance: NA
j_gene: TRBJ1-5
d_gene: TRBD1
v_gene: TRBV18
CDR3aa: CASSLGTGGQGNQPQHF
CDR3nt: TGTGCCAGCTCCCTAGGGACAGGGGGCCAAGGGAATCAGCCCCAGCATTTT

abundance: NA
j_gene: TRBJ1-4
d_gene: TRBD1
v_gene: TRBV5-1
CDR3aa: CASSLARGHDEKLFF
CDR3nt: TGCGCCAGCAGCTTGGCCAGGGGGCATGACGAAAAACTGTTTTTT

abundance: few
j_gene: TRBJ1-5
d_gene: NA
v_gene: TRBV6-1
CDR3aa: CASSPDPGAQPQHF
CDR3nt: TGTGCCAGCAGTCCTGATCCAGGGGCTCAGCCCCAGCATTTT

abundance: few
j_gene: TRBJ1-5
d_gene: NA
v_gene: TRBV6-2/TRBV6-3
CDR3aa: CASSFTNNQPQHF
CDR3nt: TGTGCCAGCAGTTTCACTAACAATCAGCCCCAGCATTTT

abundance: few
j_gene: TRBJ2-3
d_gene: NA
v_gene: TRBV7-9
CDR3aa: CASSLSGIGDTQYF
CDR3nt: TGTGCCAGCAGCTTAAGCGGTATTGGGGATACGCAGTATTTT

abundance: NA
j_gene: TRBJ1-4
d_gene: NA
v_gene: TRBV19
CDR3aa: CASRTLLAGTNEKLFF
CDR3nt: TGTGCCAGTAGAACACTTCTTGCGGGTACTAATGAAAAACTGTTTTTT

abundance: NA
j_gene: TRBJ1-1
d_gene: NA
v_gene: TRBV5-1
CDR3aa: CASSREMNTEAFF
CDR3nt: TGCGCCAGCAGCCGAGAGATGAACACTGAAGCTTTCTTT

abundance: NA
j_gene: TRBJ1-1
d_gene: TRBD1
v_gene: TRBV29-1
CDR3aa: CSVSETGGITEAFF
CDR3nt: TGCAGCGTTTCGGAGACAGGGGGAATTACTGAAGCTTTCTTT

abundance: few
j_gene: TRBJ1-1
d_gene: NA
v_gene: TRBV7-8
CDR3aa: CASSPREGSTEAFF
CDR3nt: TGTGCCAGCAGCCCACGAGAGGGGAGCACTGAAGCTTTCTTT

abundance: NA
j_gene: TRBJ1-1
d_gene: NA
v_gene: TRBV7-9
CDR3aa: CASKGGLGTEAFF
CDR3nt: TGTGCCAGCAAAGGGGGGCTTGGCACTGAAGCTTTCTTT

abundance: few
j_gene: TRBJ2-2
d_gene: NA
v_gene: TRBV12-3/TRBV12-4
CDR3aa: CASSKSEYGELFF
CDR3nt: TGTGCCAGCAGTAAAAGTGAATACGGGGAGCTGTTTTTT

abundance: few
j_gene: TRBJ1-2
d_gene: NA
v_gene: TRBV7-2
CDR3aa: CASSLLGGVVDGYTF
CDR3nt: TGTGCCAGCAGTCTTCTGGGGGGGGTAGTGGATGGCTACACCTTC

abundance: NA
j_gene: TRBJ2-7
d_gene: NA
v_gene: TRBV9
CDR3aa: CASSLDPLTYEQYF
CDR3nt: TGTGCCAGCAGCCTAGATCCTTTGACTTACGAGCAGTACTTC

abundance: NA
j_gene: TRBJ2-2
d_gene: NA
v_gene: TRBV12-3/TRBV12-4
CDR3aa: CASSIPEKLARAGELFF
CDR3nt: TGTGCCAGCAGTATTCCGGAGAAGCTAGCGAGGGCCGGGGAGCTGTTTTTT

abundance: NA
j_gene: TRBJ2-1
d_gene: NA
v_gene: TRBV10-3
CDR3aa: CAISGPSIWEQFF
CDR3nt: TGTGCCATCAGTGGGCCATCAATATGGGAGCAGTTCTTC